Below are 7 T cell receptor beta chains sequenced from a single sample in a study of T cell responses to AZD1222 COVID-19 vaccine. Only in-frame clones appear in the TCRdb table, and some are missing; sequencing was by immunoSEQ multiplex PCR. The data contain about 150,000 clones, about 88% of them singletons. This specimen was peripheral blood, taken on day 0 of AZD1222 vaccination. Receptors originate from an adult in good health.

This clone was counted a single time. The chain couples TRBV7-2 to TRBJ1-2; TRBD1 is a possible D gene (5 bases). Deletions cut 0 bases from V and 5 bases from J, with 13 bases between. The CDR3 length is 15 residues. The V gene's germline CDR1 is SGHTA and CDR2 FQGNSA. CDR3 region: CASSLARTTTYGYTF. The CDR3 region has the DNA TGTGCCAGCAGCTTAGCCAGGACAACCACTTATGGCTACACCTTC.

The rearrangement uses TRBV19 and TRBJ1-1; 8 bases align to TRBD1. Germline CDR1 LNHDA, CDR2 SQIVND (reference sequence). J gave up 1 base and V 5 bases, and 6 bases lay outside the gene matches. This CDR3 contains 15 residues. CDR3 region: CASSLTGGANTEAFF. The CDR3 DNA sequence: TGTGCCAGTAGTTTAACAGGGGGTGCGAACACTGAAGCTTTCTTT.

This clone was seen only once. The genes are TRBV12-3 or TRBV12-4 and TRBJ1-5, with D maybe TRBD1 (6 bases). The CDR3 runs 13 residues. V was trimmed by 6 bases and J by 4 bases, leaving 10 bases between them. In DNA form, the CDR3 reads TGTGCCAGCAGACAACAGGGTAATCAGCCCCAGCATTTT. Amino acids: CASRQQGNQPQHF.

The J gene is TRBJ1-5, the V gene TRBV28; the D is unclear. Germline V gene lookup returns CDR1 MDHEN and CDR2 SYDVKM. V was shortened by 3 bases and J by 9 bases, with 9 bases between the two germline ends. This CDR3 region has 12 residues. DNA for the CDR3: TGTGCCAGCAGTTTGGCGCAGCCGCCCCAGCATTTT. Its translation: CASSLAQPPQHF.

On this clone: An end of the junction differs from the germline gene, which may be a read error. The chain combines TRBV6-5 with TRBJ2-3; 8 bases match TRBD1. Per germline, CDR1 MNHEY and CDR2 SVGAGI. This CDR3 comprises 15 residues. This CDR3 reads CASSYSGQGTDTQYF. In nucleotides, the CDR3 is TGTGCCAGCAGTTACTCTGGACAGGGCACGGATACGCAGTATTTT.

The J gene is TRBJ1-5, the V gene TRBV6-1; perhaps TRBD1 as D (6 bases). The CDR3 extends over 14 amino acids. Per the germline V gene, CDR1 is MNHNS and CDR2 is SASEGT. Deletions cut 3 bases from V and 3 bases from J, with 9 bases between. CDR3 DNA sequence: TGTGCCAGCAGTGACGGGGGGCCCAATCAGCCCCAGCATTTT. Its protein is CASSDGGPNQPQHF.

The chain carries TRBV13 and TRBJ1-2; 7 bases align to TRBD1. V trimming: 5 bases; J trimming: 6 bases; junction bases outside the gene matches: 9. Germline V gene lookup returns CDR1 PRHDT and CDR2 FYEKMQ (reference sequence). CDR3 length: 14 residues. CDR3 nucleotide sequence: TGTGCCAGCAGCCGCGGGACAGCAAGGAATGGCTACACCTTC. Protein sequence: CASSRGTARNGYTF.